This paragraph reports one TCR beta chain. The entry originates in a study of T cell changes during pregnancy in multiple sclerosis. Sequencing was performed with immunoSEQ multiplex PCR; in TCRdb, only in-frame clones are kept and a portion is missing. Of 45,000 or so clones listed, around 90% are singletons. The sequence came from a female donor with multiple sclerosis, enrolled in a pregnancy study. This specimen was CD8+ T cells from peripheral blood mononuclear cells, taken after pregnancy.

The CDR3 DNA sequence: TGTGCCAGCAGTGAAGCGCTTTCAGGGGTGAATGAAAAACTGTTTTTT. Protein product: CASSEALSGVNEKLFF. The chain couples TRBV2 to TRBJ1-4, with D maybe TRBD1 (6 bases). Germline CDR1 and CDR2: SNHLY and FYNNEI. The CDR3 has 16 amino acids. V was shortened by 0 bases and J by 5 bases, with 13 bases between the two germline ends.